Detailed here is one T cell receptor (beta chain). Its antigen is undetermined. The sample is drawn from a study of vaccination and CD4 T cells after COVID-19. Treatment of the sample: roughly 11-day PBMC culture with coronavirus spike peptide pools or control peptides (ViraFEST assay). TCR sequencing followed the expansion of antigen-specific T cells with peptide pools in ViraFEST. Cultured CD4+ T cell DNA underwent sequencing with the Oncomine TCR Beta short-read assay. TCRdb redid the calling of the PCR reads with MiXCR, one entry per CDR3 protein. The sample lists approximately 19,000 distinct CDR3 sequences, 48% occurring once. The sequence derives from a human donor who had recovered from COVID-19. The specimen was CD4+ T cells from blood, cultured in vitro, collected after SARS-CoV-2 vaccination.

The CDR3 reads CASAHQGGLAKNIQYF. CDR3 nucleotide sequence: TGTGCCAGCGCGCACCAGGGGGGACTAGCCAAAAACATTCAGTACTTC. V and J are TRBV7-8 and TRBJ2-4, with D perhaps matching TRBD1 (7 bases). This CDR3 spans 16 amino acids. Germline values: CDR1 SGHVS, CDR2 FQNEAQ. V was trimmed by 8 bases and J by 0 bases, leaving 17 bases between them.